The entry that follows covers one TCR beta chain sequence. In its sample, this clonotype was seen many times. Its antigen specificity is not known. Base qualities are not provided; no much larger clone lies one nucleotide away. TCR beta CDR3 regions were amplified from RNA transcripts. For the first round of RT-PCR on the TCR CDR3, the HTBI primer set was used together with the Qiagen OneStep RT-PCR kit. Libraries were constructed in a second round of multiplex PCR, after which size selection and purification were carried out. The libraries were sequenced on an Illumina HiSeq2000 using paired-end 100 bp reads. The authors processed their data as follows. SOAPnuke was used to process the raw data, with reads discarded if the reads contained adapters or uncalled bases, had a mean Phred below 15, or lacked an exact constant-primer or identifier match. COPE v1.2.5 was used to merge high-quality paired reads, and clonotypes were defined as unique nucleotide sequences. Clonotypes were aligned to IMGT TRBV, TRBD and TRBJ reference segments using MiTCR v1.1. Only V-J combinations with frequency above 0.0001, covering 99.2% of repertoires, were analysed. A TCS score was defined as the ratio of F50 (clonal expansion) to E x V (chaos), with BLOSUM62-based TCRdist applied between CDR3 peptides within each V-J. Welch's t-statistics and random forest reduced 450 to 600 V-J features to about 13, which were used in a naive Bayes classifier (R e1071). The public sequencing data were trimmed at Q25 with fastp and processed into clonotypes with MiXCR by TCRdb, which kept only in-frame beta chains. Rows with one shared CDR3 protein collapse into an entry with the most common genes and DNA. The V and J calls shown here were made by TCRdb, not taken from the authors' results. The sample table contains about 400,000 distinct CDR3 sequences; only one count was recorded for around an eighth of them. The ten largest account for 28% of the sample.

Trimming takes 1 base from V and 3 bases from J, and the germline ends sit 10 bases apart. Via the germline V gene (reference sequence), CDR1 is SEHNR and CDR2 FQNEAQ. The CDR3, cysteine through phenylalanine, is 15 amino acids long. Just CDR3 DNA is preserved here, 45 bases in frame from base 1. The data were taken from a study of T cells in Graves' hyperthyroidism and ophthalmopathy (dated by TCRdb to between 2017 and 2020). Concerning the study at large: Peripheral blood was sampled at the time of initial diagnosis, prior to any treatment. To identify distinguishing TCR V-J signatures, a discovery cohort of 100 patients was used, comprising under 45 with Graves' ophthalmopathy and approximately 57 with stable Graves' hyperthyroidism. An independent validation cohort of fewer than 20 hyperthyroidism patients and approximately 16 patients who later progressed to ophthalmopathy tested prospective prediction of ophthalmopathy. For training and testing, the roughly 93 patients in the discovery cohort were randomly divided in a 7:3 ratio. In addition, the study compared T-cell repertoires in thyroid tissue and in blood from several Graves' hyperthyroidism patients. After sampling, hyperthyroidism patients received methimazole starting at 30 mg daily, and ophthalmopathy patients received high-dose intravenous methylprednisolone. According to the paper, TCR Vbeta CDR3 sequencing was carried out on around 140 peripheral blood samples, which came from some 41 ophthalmopathy, 70 to 80 hyperthyroidism and 17 progressor patients. Study-level results and caveats: In cross-validation, a model built on a 13 V-J signature told ophthalmopathy apart from stable hyperthyroidism with under 90% sensitivity and 81% to 82% specificity, and in testing the same model reached 80%/75%. Most expanded thyroid clonotypes (frequency above 0.001) were also detected in blood, suggesting blood repertoires may reflect thyroid immune responses. In validation, the model predicted progression to ophthalmopathy with 55% to 71% sensitivity and approximately 72% specificity, a median of approximately 6.5 months before onset. No statistical method was used to set the sample size in advance, and investigators knew the group allocation.

In the ophthalmopathy patients, disease was moderately to severely active, with a Clinical Activity Score of 3 or more, a NOSPECS grade of 4 or more, and a duration of less than 3 months. Patients with uncontrolled infections, other autoimmune diseases, pregnancy or lactation were excluded. Clinical symptoms, serum thyroxine and TRAb, thyroid ultrasound, and orbital computed tomography formed the basis for the diagnoses. PBMCs were separated from roughly 9.6 ml of fresh peripheral blood using Ficoll-Paque density gradient centrifugation. Total RNA was extracted using Trizol reagent, and RNA quality was assessed on an Agilent 2100 Bioanalyzer.

The V and J genes are TRBV7-9 and TRBJ1-5, with a weak D call of TRBD1 (6 bases match). This clonotype was obtained from a man aged 50-60 years with Graves' ophthalmopathy. Sequencing was done on a sample of blood. The DNA is as follows: TGTGCCAGCAGCTTAGAGGCAGGGGCCAATCAGCCCCAGCATTTT. Its protein is CASSLEAGANQPQHF.